This T cell receptor beta chain was retrieved from a study of CD8+CD57+ T cells in acquired aplastic anemia. Study-level background: The mean DNA yield obtained from sorted CD4+ and CD8+ cells came to about 3 ug.

V dropped 4 bases and J dropped 7 bases, with 8 bases sitting between them. In germline, CDR1 is SGHTA, CDR2 FQGTGA. The CDR3 sequence is 11 residues long. This clonotype was seen a handful of times. For sequencing, patients were chosen who had shown expansion of CD8+CD57+ cells by flow cytometry. Using genomic DNA as the template, TCR beta VDJ and CDR3 profiling was carried out. TCRdb ran MiXCR on the reads and lists one entry per CDR3 protein. The repertoire consists of roughly 240,000 distinct CDR3 sequences, with around 45% occurring once and the leading ten covering 7.8%. The sequenced material came from sorted CD4+, CD8+, or CD8+CD57+ T cells (not recorded which) from PBMCs. This receptor was obtained from a human donor with aplastic anemia. J is TRBJ2-7 and V is TRBV7-3; D is uncertain. Here the CDR3 DNA reads TGTGCCAGCAGCTCCGTCGAGGAGCAGTACTTC. Translated: CASSSVEEQYF.